This T cell receptor (beta chain) comes out of a study of regulatory T cells in long-lasting Graves disease. About the study: Prior antithyroid drug treatment in newly diagnosed Graves' patients lasted under 3 months.

Libraries of TCR beta came from iRepertoire HTBI primers plus Arm-PCR of CDR3 regions. From the multiplex PCR reads, TCRdb called clonotypes with MiXCR, one entry per CDR3 protein. This table holds over 500,000 distinct CDR3 sequences, about 16% found once. Study-level points and caveats: Graves' patients with persistent disease showed TCR diversity lower than patients newly diagnosed.

Described time point: newly diagnosed GD, antithyroid drugs for less than 3 months. PBMC RNA was the source of the TCR library. Graves' disease diagnosis was established per American Thyroid Association guidelines. Germline values: CDR1 GTSNPN, CDR2 SVGIG (reference sequence). The V gene lost 1 base and the J gene lost 2 bases, with 8 bases spanning the gap. This CDR3 has 14 amino acids. This clonotype was seen at least ten times. As yet, its antigen is unknown. This sample also belongs to another study, concerning T cells in Graves' hyperthyroidism and ophthalmopathy. That publication notes: Researchers ran a first-round RT-PCR on the TCR CDR3 using the HTBI primer set.

The source is a man between 18 and 35 years old with Graves disease. Sequenced material: peripheral blood mononuclear cells (PBMCs), taken at new diagnosis, from a patient treated with antithyroid drugs. V usage is TRBV30 and J usage is TRBJ2-2; no firm D call. The CDR3 protein is CAWSAPRNTGELFF. In DNA form, the CDR3 reads TGTGCCTGGAGTGCCCCCAGAAACACCGGGGAGCTGTTTTTT.